This T cell receptor beta chain was captured in a study of blood T cell repertoires in COVID-19. Profiled with immunoSEQ multiplex PCR; TCRdb holds only in-frame clones, not every one. Of about 90,000 clones listed, more than 85% are singletons. Germline trimming cut 6 bases from V and 5 bases from J; bases unmatched to any gene: 6. From germline, CDR1 is SNHLY and CDR2 FYNNEI. CDR3 length equals 14 residues. Sequenced input: peripheral blood. This sequence originates from a human donor with active COVID-19. The donor label of this sample is uncertain. V is TRBV2 and J is TRBJ1-4, with 7 bases matching TRBD1. CDR3 nucleotide sequence: TGTGCCAGCAGAGTCGGGACAGACAATGAAAAACTGTTTTTT. Its protein product is CASRVGTDNEKLFF.